This T cell receptor (beta chain) is from a study of blood T cell repertoires in COVID-19. Turning to the study itself: T cells, B-cell-depleted T cells, or PBMCs supplied cDNA or gDNA.

CDR3 size: 15 residues. The V end was cut by 4 bases, the J end by 0 bases, with 7 bases between. Germline-derived CDR1 and CDR2 are SNHLY and FYNNEI. Sequenced by immunoSEQ multiplex PCR; TCRdb stores in-frame clones only, minus some. The sample records about 410,000 clones, 75% to 90% being singletons. The chain has TRBV2 and TRBJ2-6, with D possibly being TRBD1 (6 bases). Sequenced sample: peripheral blood. The TCR comes from a woman in her thirties with active or convalescent COVID-19. The CDR3 spells CASSAGVSGANVLTF. In nucleotides, the CDR3 is TGTGCCAGCAGTGCAGGGGTCTCTGGGGCCAACGTCCTGACTTTC.